This T cell receptor beta chain was captured in a study of blood T cell repertoires in COVID-19. The overall study: The United States, Italy and Spain were the sources of the acute and convalescent COVID-19 samples. The analysed material was cDNA or gDNA that came from T cells, B-cell-depleted T cells, or PBMCs.

This CDR3 spans 14 amino acids. V shed 5 bases and J shed 5 bases, with 15 bases lying between them. From germline, CDR1 is SGHTA and CDR2 FQGNSA. Authors' data handling: Estimated nucleated cell counts came from reference gene primer amplification. Using immunoSEQ multiplex PCR, the repertoire was profiled, and TCRdb retains in-frame clones only, with some absent. Clonal size and the V and J genes are those of that table, whereas D and trimming came from the DNA. The sample holds about 260,000 clones, approximately 85% seen once. The chain couples TRBV7-2 to TRBJ1-2; TRBD1 might be the D (5 bases). Sequenced material: peripheral blood. This TCR was recovered from a human donor in a cohort sampled during active COVID-19. DNA of the CDR3: TGTGCCAGCAGCCAAAAGATCCAGGGATATGGCTACACCTTC. This sequence encodes CASSQKIQGYGYTF.